These T cell receptor beta chains were read from a single sample in a study of T cells in Graves' hyperthyroidism and ophthalmopathy. Via MiXCR, TCRdb re-called the multiplex PCR reads, giving one row per CDR3 protein. The table shows about 380,000 distinct CDR3 sequences, with around 18% occurring only once. Sequencing was carried out using blood. Source of these receptors: a man between 18 and 29 years old with Graves' ophthalmopathy. CDR3s include the opening cysteine and the closing phenylalanine or tryptophan. The D gene is left open where the match is weak. Where a row states a size, it is once, few, many or the class of an expanded clone; other rows omit it.

14 | TRBJ1-6 | . | many | TRBV20-1 | CSARGNSYNSPLHF | TGCAGTGCTAGAGGGAACAGCTATAATTCACCCCTCCACTTT
14 | TRBJ1-2 | TRBD1 | . | TRBV25-1 | CAGSESDRDYGYTF | TGTGCCGGCAGTGAATCGGACAGGGACTATGGCTACACCTTC
16 | TRBJ2-2 | . | . | TRBV13 | CASSQPSGTNTGELFF | TGTGCCAGCAGCCAACCTTCCGGGACCAACACCGGGGAGCTGTTTTTT
13 | TRBJ1-5 | . | many | TRBV15 | CATSRGGDQAQHF | TGTGCCACCAGCAGAGGGGGAGATCAGGCCCAGCATTTT
16 | TRBJ2-5 | TRBD2 | many | TRBV7-9 | CASSLLASGDGETQYF | TGTGCCAGCAGCTTATTGGCTAGCGGGGACGGGGAGACCCAGTACTTC
16 | TRBJ2-5 | . | many | TRBV12-3/TRBV12-4 | CASSLAFSGPQETQYF | TGTGCCAGCAGTTTAGCGTTCTCGGGACCCCAAGAGACCCAGTACTTC
16 | TRBJ2-2 | . | few | TRBV14 | CASSRGGLEGTGELFF | TGTGCCAGCAGCCGTGGGGGTCTGGAAGGCACCGGGGAGCTGTTTTTT
16 | TRBJ2-5 | . | . | TRBV25-1 | CASSEFGGTQSETQYF | TGTGCCAGCAGTGAATTCGGCGGGACCCAGTCGGAGACCCAGTACTTC
14 | TRBJ2-5 | TRBD1 | many | TRBV11-3 | CASSSSGQQETQYF | TGTGCCAGCAGCAGTTCGGGACAGCAAGAGACCCAGTACTTC
14 | TRBJ2-7 | . | many | TRBV7-2 | CASSSPRGPGEQYF | TGTGCCAGCAGCTCCCCCCGAGGTCCGGGCGAGCAGTACTTC
16 | TRBJ1-3 | . | few | TRBV28 | CASSLLPTGSGNTIYF | TGTGCCAGCAGCCTCCTGCCCACTGGCTCTGGAAACACCATATATTTT
15 | TRBJ2-2 | . | many | TRBV20-1 | CSAGVGASLGGELFF | TGCAGTGCTGGAGTAGGCGCTAGCCTGGGCGGGGAGCTGTTTTTT
15 | TRBJ2-7 | . | many | TRBV20-1 | CSARGGNWDHYEQYF | TGCAGTGCTAGGGGGGGAAATTGGGATCACTACGAGCAGTACTTC
15 | TRBJ2-3 | . | few | TRBV5-1 | CASSFLQGGTDTQYF | TGCGCCAGCAGCTTTTTACAGGGAGGCACAGATACGCAGTATTTT
14 | TRBJ1-2 | . | . | TRBV4-1 | CASSPSGSLYGYTF | TGCGCCAGCAGCCCTTCTGGGTCCCTTTATGGCTACACCTTC
17 | TRBJ2-1 | . | . | TRBV9 | CASSVSRPWGSYNEQFF | TGTGCCAGCAGCGTCTCCCGTCCCTGGGGCTCCTACAATGAGCAGTTCTTC
17 | TRBJ1-5 | . | many | TRBV20-1 | CSARDATRAGSNQPQHF | TGCAGTGCTAGAGATGCTACGAGGGCCGGGAGCAATCAGCCCCAGCATTTT
15 | TRBJ1-4 | . | . | TRBV19 | CASSSSGVTNEKLFF | TGTGCCAGTAGTAGCTCAGGGGTAACTAATGAAAAACTGTTTTTT
16 | TRBJ1-2 | . | many | TRBV2 | CASSAQGVDLNYGYTF | TGTGCCAGCAGTGCCCAGGGAGTCGATCTTAACTATGGCTACACCTTC
14 | TRBJ1-5 | . | many | TRBV11-2 | CASRKGGGDQPQHF | TGTGCCAGCAGAAAGGGAGGCGGAGATCAGCCCCAGCATTTT
15 | TRBJ1-1 | . | few | TRBV6-5 | CASSYRGRVNTEAFF | TGTGCCAGCAGTTACAGGGGCAGGGTGAACACTGAAGCTTTCTTT
14 | TRBJ2-3 | TRBD1 | many | TRBV20-1 | CSAGPTGRADTQYF | TGCAGTGCTGGACCGACAGGGCGGGCAGATACGCAGTATTTT
15 | TRBJ2-3 | TRBD2 | many | TRBV7-2 | CASPPGGFGTDTQYF | TGTGCCAGTCCCCCCGGGGGGTTCGGCACAGATACGCAGTATTTT
18 | TRBJ2-3 | TRBD1 | many | TRBV14 | CASSISYFHRGHADTQYF | TGTGCCAGCAGTATCTCCTACTTTCACAGGGGGCACGCAGATACGCAGTATTTT
14 | TRBJ1-1 | TRBD1 | . | TRBV19 | CASSRQGLYTEAFF | TGTGCCAGTAGTCGACAGGGGCTATACACTGAAGCTTTCTTT
14 | TRBJ1-6 | TRBD1 | few | TRBV10-3 | CAINADRVNSPLHF | TGTGCCATCAATGCGGACAGGGTAAATTCACCCCTCCACTTT
14 | TRBJ1-5 | . | few | TRBV10-3 | CAISGTGPAQPQHF | TGTGCCATCAGTGGCACAGGGCCGGCTCAGCCCCAGCATTTT
14 | TRBJ1-2 | . | few | TRBV9 | CASSVKGRHYGYTF | TGTGCCAGCAGCGTTAAAGGTCGACACTATGGCTACACCTTC
13 | TRBJ2-5 | TRBD2 | many | TRBV12-3/TRBV12-4 | CASRTSGAETQYF | TGTGCCAGCAGAACGAGCGGGGCGGAGACCCAGTACTTC
12 | TRBJ2-7 | . | . | TRBV20-1 | CSATQILYEQYF | TGCAGTGCTACCCAAATTCTTTACGAGCAGTACTTC
13 | TRBJ2-1 | . | many | TRBV12-3/TRBV12-4 | CASTAASYNEQFF | TGTGCCAGCACCGCCGCCTCCTACAATGAGCAGTTCTTC
14 | TRBJ2-7 | . | few | TRBV5-5 | CASSPTTGFYEQYF | TGTGCCAGCAGCCCTACGACAGGATTCTACGAGCAGTACTTC
15 | TRBJ2-7 | TRBD1 | . | TRBV11-2 | CASSLIGTGEYEQYF | TGTGCCAGCAGCTTAATCGGGACAGGGGAGTACGAGCAGTACTTC
14 | TRBJ1-1 | . | many | TRBV28 | CASSYGYSNTEAFF | TGTGCCAGCAGTTACGGGTATTCGAACACTGAAGCTTTCTTT
14 | TRBJ1-2 | TRBD1 | few | TRBV12-3/TRBV12-4 | CASGIREGARGYTF | TGTGCCAGCGGGATTAGGGAGGGGGCGCGTGGCTACACCTTC
13 | TRBJ2-5 | . | . | TRBV2 | CASTGPGTETQYF | TGTGCCAGCACCGGGCCCGGGACAGAGACCCAGTACTTC
14 | TRBJ1-2 | TRBD1 | many | TRBV2 | CASSGQGATYGYTF | TGTGCCAGCAGTGGGCAGGGGGCAACCTATGGCTACACCTTC
15 | TRBJ1-5 | TRBD1 | . | TRBV10-3 | CAISERGRSNQPQHF | TGTGCCATCAGTGAGAGGGGGCGTAGCAATCAGCCCCAGCATTTT
17 | TRBJ2-1 | TRBD2 | . | TRBV13 | CASSLRLAGGLYNEQFF | TGTGCCAGCAGCTTGAGACTAGCGGGGGGGCTCTACAATGAGCAGTTCTTC
18 | TRBJ2-7 | TRBD2 | . | TRBV29-1 | CSVESPPATSGGPDEQYF | TGCAGCGTTGAAAGCCCCCCAGCTACTAGCGGGGGGCCCGACGAGCAGTACTTC
15 | TRBJ2-7 | TRBD1 | many | TRBV5-1 | CASSPTQTGPYEQYF | TGCGCCAGCAGCCCGACCCAGACAGGGCCCTACGAGCAGTACTTC
14 | TRBJ2-7 | TRBD1 | . | TRBV5-1 | CASSRDRGLDEQYF | TGCGCCAGCAGCCGCGACAGGGGGCTGGACGAGCAGTACTTC
16 | TRBJ2-6 | . | few | TRBV6-4 | CASSVGPSSGANVLTF | TGTGCCAGCAGTGTCGGCCCAAGCTCTGGGGCCAACGTCCTGACTTTC
15 | TRBJ1-2 | . | few | TRBV14 | CASSDTGAWNYGYTF | TGTGCCAGCAGCGATACGGGAGCATGGAACTATGGCTACACCTTC
14 | TRBJ2-5 | . | many | TRBV11-2 | CASSLVTIQETQYF | TGTGCCAGCAGCTTAGTTACTATCCAAGAGACCCAGTACTTC
16 | TRBJ2-3 | . | few | TRBV10-3 | CAISEQADRRTDTQYF | TGTGCCATCAGTGAGCAGGCCGACCGACGGACAGATACGCAGTATTTT
13 | TRBJ2-2 | . | . | TRBV10-1 | CASSDPGTGELFF | TGCGCCAGCAGTGATCCGGGAACCGGGGAGCTGTTTTTT
13 | TRBJ2-7 | . | . | TRBV4-1 | CASSQDGFYEQYF | TGCGCCAGCAGCCAAGATGGGTTTTACGAGCAGTACTTC
14 | TRBJ1-2 | . | many | TRBV3-1 | CASSPAAGAYGYTF | TGTGCCAGCAGCCCGGCGGCAGGGGCCTATGGCTACACCTTC
15 | TRBJ2-2 | TRBD1 | many | TRBV2 | CASLKGTVSTGELFF | TGTGCCAGCCTCAAAGGGACAGTCTCGACCGGGGAGCTGTTTTTT